Listed below are T cell receptor beta chains from one sample, sequenced in a study of blood T cell repertoires in COVID-19. Profiling relied on immunoSEQ multiplex PCR, and the TCRdb table lists in-frame clones only, not all of them. The sample lists under 350,000 clones; more than 75% were seen once. The sequencing sample was made of peripheral blood. The receptors originated from a man between 65 and 85 years old with acute or convalescent COVID-19. Each CDR3 is given with its conserved first and last residue. Each record gives: CDR3 length, D gene, J gene, V gene, clone size, CDR3 DNA, CDR3 protein. The D gene is left open where the match is weak. Clone size appears in some rows only: once, few, many, or a class for an expanded clone.

15	TRBD1	TRBJ2-5	TRBV7-9	-	TGTGCCAGCAGCTTGGTGACAGGGCTCTCGGAGACCCAGTACTTC	CASSLVTGLSETQYF
15	-	TRBJ1-5	TRBV4-3	-	TGCGCCAGCAGCCCGCAACGGTGGGGAGATCAGCCCCAGCATTTT	CASSPQRWGDQPQHF
17	TRBD2	TRBJ2-5	TRBV5-4	-	TGTGCCAGCAGCACCCGGACTAGCGGGGGGGCCGGGGAGACCCAGTACTTC	CASSTRTSGGAGETQYF
13	-	TRBJ1-5	TRBV19	-	TGTGCCAGTAGTAGTCAGAGCAATCAGCCCCAGCATTTT	CASSSQSNQPQHF
17	TRBD2	TRBJ2-1	TRBV3-1/TRBV3-2	once	TGTGCCAGCAGCCAAGAGGGTAGCGGGAGTTCCTACAATGAGCAGTTCTTC	CASSQEGSGSSYNEQFF
15	-	TRBJ2-2	TRBV30	-	TGTGCCTGGAGTGTATCCAGGACGAACACCGGGGAGCTGTTTTTT	CAWSVSRTNTGELFF
12	TRBD1	TRBJ1-2	TRBV12-3/TRBV12-4	-	TGTGCCAGCAGGGGACAGGGGAAGGGCTACACCTTC	CASRGQGKGYTF
14	-	TRBJ1-4	TRBV9	-	TGTGCCAGCAGCGTAGGCCCTGGGGCCGAAAAACTGTTTTTT	CASSVGPGAEKLFF
17	TRBD2	TRBJ2-3	TRBV6-2/TRBV6-3	-	TGTGCCAGCAGTTTCCTGACTAGCGGCCTGCGCACAGATACGCAGTATTTT	CASSFLTSGLRTDTQYF
13	-	TRBJ2-3	TRBV5-6	-	TGTGCCAGCAGCGCACAAGTCACAGATACGCAGTATTTT	CASSAQVTDTQYF
14	TRBD1	TRBJ1-1	TRBV5-1	-	TGCGCCAGCAGCTCCGGGACAGATTACACTGAAGCTTTCTTT	CASSSGTDYTEAFF
15	-	TRBJ1-3	TRBV9	once	TGTGCCAGCAGCGTAGCTGCTACCTCTGGAAACACCATATATTTT	CASSVAATSGNTIYF
15	-	TRBJ2-2	TRBV29-1	-	TGCAGCGCCACCCCAGGGGGAGGCGGTACCGGGGAGCTGTTTTTT	CSATPGGGGTGELFF
13	-	TRBJ1-1	TRBV9	few	TGTGCCAGCAGCGTAGTAGGAGGCCCTGAAGCTTTCTTT	CASSVVGGPEAFF
14	-	TRBJ1-4	TRBV11-2	-	TGTGCCAGCAGCTTAGCACAGGGTGGGGAAAAACTGTTTTTT	CASSLAQGGEKLFF
14	TRBD2	TRBJ2-3	TRBV3-1/TRBV3-2	-	TGTGCCACGAGACTAGCGGGGTTCACAGATACGCAGTATTTT	CATRLAGFTDTQYF
12	-	TRBJ2-1	TRBV29-1	-	TGCAGCGTTTGGCATGGCTACAATGAGCAGTTCTTC	CSVWHGYNEQFF
12	-	TRBJ2-7	TRBV29-1	-	TGCAGCGGGGGGATGAGCTCCTACGAGCAGTACTTC	CSGGMSSYEQYF
15	-	TRBJ1-2	TRBV3-1/TRBV3-2	-	TGTGCCAGCAGCCAAAGAGGCGGGGGGGCCTATGGCTACACCTTC	CASSQRGGGAYGYTF
16	TRBD1	TRBJ2-1	TRBV9	-	TGTGCCAGCAGCGCAAGACAGGGGGAACTGTACAATGAGCAGTTCTTC	CASSARQGELYNEQFF